The rows below give T cell receptor beta chains drawn from one sample of a study of human T cells and chemical hapten exposure. Each CDR3 protein gets one entry after TCRdb re-called the RACE reads with MiXCR. The sample records around 120,000 distinct CDR3 sequences, 9% to 13% being singletons. This sample comprised whole blood, obtained in connection with sensitization to the hapten diphenylcyclopropenone (DPC). Receptors originate from a woman in her forties or fifties with alopecia areata. Some clones in this sample may be carry-over from other donors' samples. The CDR3 runs from the conserved cysteine through the conserved F or W. The order of the fields is J gene, clone size, D gene, V gene, CDR3 DNA, CDR3 protein. D genes are given only for firm matches. Some rows mark clone size as missing; the rest say once, few, many or name a class of expanded clone.

TRBJ2-7 . . TRBV29-1 TGCAGCGTTGAGAACTTCTACGAGCAGTACTTC CSVENFYEQYF
TRBJ1-1 few . TRBV12-3/TRBV12-4 TGTGCCAGCACTATTAATTCTCGGGGTGAAGCTTTCTTT CASTINSRGEAFF
TRBJ2-5 many . TRBV6-5 TGTGCCAGCAGCCATCGACAGAGATGGTACCAAGAGACCCAGTACTTC CASSHRQRWYQETQYF
TRBJ1-6 few . TRBV2 TGTGCCAGCAGTGCCGCAGGTAGAAATTCACCCCTCCACTTT CASSAAGRNSPLHF
TRBJ2-3 . . TRBV19 TGTGCCAGTAGTCTTTATTCCCCGGGAAGCACAGATACGCAGTATTTT CASSLYSPGSTDTQYF
TRBJ1-5 . . TRBV4-1 TGCGCCAGCAGCCAAGAAAGGGTGGGGGACAATCAGCCCCAGCATTTT CASSQERVGDNQPQHF
TRBJ1-4 . . TRBV5-1 TGCGCCAGCAGCTTCGGGGGTAATGAAAAACTGTTTTTT CASSFGGNEKLFF
TRBJ1-3 few . TRBV6-5 TGTGCCACGAAGGGACCTCGAACCATATATTTT CATKGPRTIYF
TRBJ2-1 many . TRBV4-1 TGCGCCAGCAGCCAACGGGAGTTAGCTGGGAATGAGCAGTTCTTC CASSQRELAGNEQFF
TRBJ1-1 . . TRBV28 TGTGCCAGCAGTTTATTAGGGGCGCTGGGCACTGAAGCTTTCTTT CASSLLGALGTEAFF
TRBJ1-1 . . TRBV12-3/TRBV12-4 TGTGCCAGCAGGAGACACGGACAGAGTAACACTGAAGCTTTCTTT CASRRHGQSNTEAFF
TRBJ1-5 few . TRBV6-2/TRBV6-3 TGTGCCAGCAACCCCGGACAGCTTAGCAATCAGCCCCAGCATTTT CASNPGQLSNQPQHF
TRBJ1-5 many TRBD1 TRBV5-6 TGTGCCAGCAGCTTCGGCTGGACAGGGGGAGTTAAGGGCAATCAGCCCCAGCATTTT CASSFGWTGGVKGNQPQHF
TRBJ1-3 . TRBD1 TRBV10-3 TGTGCCATCAAACAGGGGGGAAACACCATATATTTT CAIKQGGNTIYF
TRBJ2-5 . . TRBV18 TGTGCCAGCTCACCACCGGGGCATCCAGAGACCCAGTACTTC CASSPPGHPETQYF
TRBJ1-1 . . TRBV4-1 TGCGCCAGCAGCCAAGGGAGCTATGAAGACACTGAAGCTTTCTTT CASSQGSYEDTEAFF
TRBJ2-7 few . TRBV28 TGTGCCAGCAGTTTGAACAGGGCCTACGAGCAGTACTTC CASSLNRAYEQYF
TRBJ2-7 many . TRBV28 TGTGCCAGCCTACGGGATAACTACGAGCAGTACTTC CASLRDNYEQYF
TRBJ1-2 . . TRBV3-1 TGTGCCAGCAGCCAAGACCTGGGGACCTTCCCCTACTATGGCTACACCTTC CASSQDLGTFPYYGYTF
TRBJ1-6 many . TRBV6-6 TGTGCCAGCAACCCGACAGGCATCAATTCACCCCTCCACTTT CASNPTGINSPLHF
TRBJ1-4 few TRBD1 TRBV7-2 TGTGCCAGCAGCCGACAGGGGGTCTCAACTAATGAAAAACTGTTTTTT CASSRQGVSTNEKLFF
TRBJ1-1 many . TRBV11-3 TGTGCCAGCAGCTTAGGACAGCCGAACACTGAAGCTTTCTTT CASSLGQPNTEAFF
TRBJ2-1 . TRBD1 TRBV27 TGTGCCAGCAGCTGGGACAGGGAATCCTACAATGAGCAGTTCTTC CASSWDRESYNEQFF
TRBJ1-3 few . TRBV11-2 TGTGCCAGCAGCTCCGGGAGTACTGGAAACACCATATATTTT CASSSGSTGNTIYF
TRBJ2-5 few TRBD2 TRBV10-2 TGCGCCAGCAGGTCTAGCGGACAAGAGACCCAGTACTTC CASRSSGQETQYF
TRBJ2-1 many . TRBV9 TGTGCCAGCAGAGGCTCCGATTACAATGAGCAGTTCTTC CASRGSDYNEQFF
TRBJ2-1 few . TRBV19 TGTGCCAGTAGCCCGACAGAGAGGCGTGGGAATGAGCAGTTCTTC CASSPTERRGNEQFF
TRBJ2-5 few . TRBV20-1 TGCAGTGCCACCGGGCCCCCTCGAAAGACCCAGTACTTC CSATGPPRKTQYF
TRBJ2-3 . . TRBV7-2 TGTGCCAGCCAGGTAGCGTCAGATACGCAGTATTTT CASQVASDTQYF
TRBJ2-7 . . TRBV11-3 TGTGCCAGCAGCCCCACTAGGGGCTACGAGCAGTACTTC CASSPTRGYEQYF
TRBJ1-2 . . TRBV4-2 TGTGCCAGCAGCCGCAGGGCCGGGGATGGCTACACCTTC CASSRRAGDGYTF
TRBJ2-7 few TRBD1 TRBV3-1 TGTGCCAGCAGTCCGGGACAGATCTACGAGCAGTACTTC CASSPGQIYEQYF
TRBJ2-7 . . TRBV7-8 TGTGCCAGCAGCTTAGAGGATCAGAACTACGAGCAGTACTTC CASSLEDQNYEQYF
TRBJ2-1 few TRBD1 TRBV6-5 TGTGCCAGCAGTTACAGGGGGCACTACAATGAGCAGTTCTTC CASSYRGHYNEQFF
TRBJ1-3 . . TRBV11-3 TGTGCCAGCAGCCCAGGGACCTCTGGAAACACCATATATTTT CASSPGTSGNTIYF
TRBJ2-4 few . TRBV4-3 TGCGCCAGCAGCCAAGAGGTCTCTTTATCCTTGCAGTACTTC CASSQEVSLSLQYF
TRBJ2-4 many TRBD1 TRBV5-4 TGTGCCAGCAGCTTCGGGACAGAACTAGGACTAGCCAAAAACATTCAGTACTTC CASSFGTELGLAKNIQYF
TRBJ2-6 . . TRBV7-6 TGTGCCACCCGTCTAATACATCTCGTCTCTGGGGCCAACGTCCTGACTTTC CATRLIHLVSGANVLTF
TRBJ2-1 few TRBD2 TRBV6-5 TGTGCCAGCCGGGAGGGCCACAACAATGAGCAGTTCTTC CASREGHNNEQFF
TRBJ2-3 many . TRBV29-1 TGCAGCGTGGGCCACCTCGGCCCAGATACGCAGTATTTT CSVGHLGPDTQYF
TRBJ2-6 . . TRBV19 TGTGCCAGTAGTACAGGACGGTCAGCCGTCTCTGGGGCCAACGTCCTGACTTTC CASSTGRSAVSGANVLTF
TRBJ2-3 many . TRBV7-2 TGTGCCAGCAGGGGTCTCCCCCGGGATAGGGGGGGCACAGATACGCAGTATTTT CASRGLPRDRGGTDTQYF
TRBJ2-7 . . TRBV29-1 TGCAGCGTTAGAAGACCAGGGGTCTACTACGAGCAGTACTTC CSVRRPGVYYEQYF